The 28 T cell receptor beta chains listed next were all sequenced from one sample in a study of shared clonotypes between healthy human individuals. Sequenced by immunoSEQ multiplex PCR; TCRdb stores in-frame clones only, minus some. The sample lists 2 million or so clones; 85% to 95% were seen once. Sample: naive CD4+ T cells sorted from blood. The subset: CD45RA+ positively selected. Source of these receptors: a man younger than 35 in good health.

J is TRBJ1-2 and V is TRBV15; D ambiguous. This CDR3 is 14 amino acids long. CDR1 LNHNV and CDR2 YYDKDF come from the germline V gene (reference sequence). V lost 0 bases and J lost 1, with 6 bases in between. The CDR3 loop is CATSRDLFNYGYTF. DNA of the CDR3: TGTGCCACCAGCAGAGATCTCTTTAACTATGGCTACACCTTC. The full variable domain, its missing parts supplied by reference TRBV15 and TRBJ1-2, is DAMVIQNPRYQVTQFGKPVTLSCSQTLNHNVMYWYQQKSSQAPKLLFHYYDKDFNNEADTPDNFQSRRPNTSFCFLDIRSPGLGDTAMYLCATSRDLFNYGYTFGSGTRLTVV.

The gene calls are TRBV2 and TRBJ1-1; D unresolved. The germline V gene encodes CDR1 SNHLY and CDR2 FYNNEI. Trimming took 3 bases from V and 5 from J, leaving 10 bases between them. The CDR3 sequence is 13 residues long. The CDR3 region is CASSEHIGTEAFF. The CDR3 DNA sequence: TGTGCCAGCAGTGAGCATATTGGGACTGAAGCTTTCTTT. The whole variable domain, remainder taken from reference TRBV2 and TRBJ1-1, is EPEVTQTPSHQVTQMGQEVILRCVPISNHLYFYWYRQILGQKVEFLVSFYNNEISEKSEIFDDQFSVERPDGSNFTLKIRSTKLEDSAMYFCASSEHIGTEAFFGQGTRLTVV.

The CDR3 loop is CASSAMRIGEQFF. Here the CDR3 DNA reads TGCGCCAGCAGTGCGATGAGAATCGGTGAGCAGTTCTTC. The chain couples TRBV10-1 to TRBJ2-1; no reliable D call. The germline V gene has CDR1 WNHNN and CDR2 SYGVQD (reference sequence). Trimming took 4 bases from V and 9 from J, leaving 13 bases between them. This CDR3 comprises 13 residues.

The CDR3, as DNA: TGTGCCAGCAGAGGACAGCCGAACACTGAAGCTTTCTTT. It translates to CASRGQPNTEAFF. V is TRBV19 and J is TRBJ1-1, with D maybe TRBD1 (6 bases). Trimming shortened V by 9 bases and J by 1 base, and 12 bases separated the two germline ends. Germline CDR1 and CDR2: LNHDA and SQIVND (reference sequence). The CDR3 spans 13 residues.

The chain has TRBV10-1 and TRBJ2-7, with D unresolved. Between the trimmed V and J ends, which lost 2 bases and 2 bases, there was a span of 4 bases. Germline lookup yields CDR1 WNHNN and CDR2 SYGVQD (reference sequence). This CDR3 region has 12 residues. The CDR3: CASSEGTYEQYF. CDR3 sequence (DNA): TGCGCCAGCAGTGAGGGGACCTACGAGCAGTACTTC.

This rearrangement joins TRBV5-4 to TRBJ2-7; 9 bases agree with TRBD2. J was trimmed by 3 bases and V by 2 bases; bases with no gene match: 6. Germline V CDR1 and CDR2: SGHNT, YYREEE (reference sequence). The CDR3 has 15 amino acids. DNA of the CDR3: TGTGCCAGCAGCTTAGATAGCGGGAGTAACTACGAGCAGTACTTC. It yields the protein CASSLDSGSNYEQYF. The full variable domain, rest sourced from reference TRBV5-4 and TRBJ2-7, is ETGVTQSPTHLIKTRGQQVTLRCSSQSGHNTVSWYQQALGQGPQFIFQYYREEENGRGNFPPRFSGLQFPNYSSELNVNALELDDSALYLCASSLDSGSNYEQYFGPGTRLTVT.

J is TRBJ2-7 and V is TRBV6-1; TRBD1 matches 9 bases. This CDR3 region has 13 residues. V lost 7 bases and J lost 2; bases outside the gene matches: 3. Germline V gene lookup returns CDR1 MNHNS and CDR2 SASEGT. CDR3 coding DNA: TGTGCCAGCACGACAGGGGGTACCTACGAGCAGTACTTC. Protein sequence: CASTTGGTYEQYF.

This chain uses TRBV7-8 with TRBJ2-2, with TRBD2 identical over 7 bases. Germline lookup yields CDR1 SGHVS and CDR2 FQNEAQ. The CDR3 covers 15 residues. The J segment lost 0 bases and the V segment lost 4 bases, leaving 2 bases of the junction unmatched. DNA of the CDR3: TGTGCCAGCAGCTCAAGCGGGGCGAACACCGGGGAGCTGTTTTTT. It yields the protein CASSSSGANTGELFF.

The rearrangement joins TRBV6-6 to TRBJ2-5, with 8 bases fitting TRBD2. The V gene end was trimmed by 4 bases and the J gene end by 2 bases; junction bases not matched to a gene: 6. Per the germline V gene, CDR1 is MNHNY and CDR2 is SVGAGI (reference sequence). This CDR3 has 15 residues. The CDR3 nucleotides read TGTGCCAGCAGTTCCCTGCGGGGGGTTCAAGAGACCCAGTACTTC. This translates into CASSSLRGVQETQYF.

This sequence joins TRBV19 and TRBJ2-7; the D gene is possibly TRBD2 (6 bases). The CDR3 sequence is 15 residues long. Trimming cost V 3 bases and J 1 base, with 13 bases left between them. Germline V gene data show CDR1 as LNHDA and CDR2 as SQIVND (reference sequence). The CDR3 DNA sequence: TGTGCCAGTAGTATGAGCGGGTCCTTTTCCTACGAGCAGTACTTC. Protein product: CASSMSGSFSYEQYF.

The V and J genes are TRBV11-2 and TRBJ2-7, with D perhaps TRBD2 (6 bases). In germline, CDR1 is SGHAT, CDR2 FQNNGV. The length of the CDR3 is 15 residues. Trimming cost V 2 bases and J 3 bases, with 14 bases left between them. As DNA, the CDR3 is TGTGCCAGCAGCTTACCCGAGGGACTCAACTACGAGCAGTACTTC. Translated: CASSLPEGLNYEQYF.

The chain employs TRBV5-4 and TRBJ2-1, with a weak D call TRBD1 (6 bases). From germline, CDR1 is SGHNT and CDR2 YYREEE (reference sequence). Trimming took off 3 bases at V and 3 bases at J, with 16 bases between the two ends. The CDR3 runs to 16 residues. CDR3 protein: CASSSSQGTYYNEQFF. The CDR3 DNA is TGTGCCAGCAGCTCGTCACAGGGTACCTACTACAATGAGCAGTTCTTC.

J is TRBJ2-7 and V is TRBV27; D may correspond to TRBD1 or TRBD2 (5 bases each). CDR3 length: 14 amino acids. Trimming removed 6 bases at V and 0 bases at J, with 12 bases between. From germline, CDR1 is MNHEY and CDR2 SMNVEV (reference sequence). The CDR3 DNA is TGTGCCAGCAGAAGGGACGGAAGCTCCTACGAGCAGTACTTC. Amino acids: CASRRDGSSYEQYF.

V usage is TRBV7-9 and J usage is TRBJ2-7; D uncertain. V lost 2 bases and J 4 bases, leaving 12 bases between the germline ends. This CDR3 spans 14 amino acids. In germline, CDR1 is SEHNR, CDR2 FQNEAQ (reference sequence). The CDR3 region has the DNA TGTGCCAGCAGCTTACACAGTTTCGCTTACGAGCAGTACTTC. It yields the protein CASSLHSFAYEQYF.

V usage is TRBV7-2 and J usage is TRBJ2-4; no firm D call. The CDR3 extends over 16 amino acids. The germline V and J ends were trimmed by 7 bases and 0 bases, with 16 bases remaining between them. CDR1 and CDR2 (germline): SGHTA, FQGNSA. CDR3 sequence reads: CASKQKAAVAKNIQYF. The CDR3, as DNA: TGTGCCAGCAAACAGAAGGCAGCCGTAGCCAAAAACATTCAGTACTTC.

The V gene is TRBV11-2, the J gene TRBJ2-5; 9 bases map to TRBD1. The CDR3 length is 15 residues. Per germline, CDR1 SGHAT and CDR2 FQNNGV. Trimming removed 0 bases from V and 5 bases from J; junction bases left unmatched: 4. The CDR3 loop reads CASSLDPGQGETQYF. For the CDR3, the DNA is TGTGCCAGCAGCTTAGATCCGGGACAGGGTGAGACCCAGTACTTC.

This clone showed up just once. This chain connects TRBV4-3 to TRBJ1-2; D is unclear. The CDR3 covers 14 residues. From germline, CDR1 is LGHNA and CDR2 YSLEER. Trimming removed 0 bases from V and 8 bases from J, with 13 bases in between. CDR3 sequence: CASSQERVVTGYTF. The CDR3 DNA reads TGCGCCAGCAGCCAAGAAAGGGTGGTTACAGGCTACACCTTC.

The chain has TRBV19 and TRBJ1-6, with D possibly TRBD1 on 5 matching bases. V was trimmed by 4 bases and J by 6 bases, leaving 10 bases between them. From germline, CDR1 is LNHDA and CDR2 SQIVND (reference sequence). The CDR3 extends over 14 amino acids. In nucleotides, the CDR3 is TGTGCCAGTAGTACCCCTGGGGGTAATTCACCCCTCCACTTT. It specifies CASSTPGGNSPLHF. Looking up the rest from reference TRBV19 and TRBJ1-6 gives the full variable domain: DGGITQSPKYLFRKEGQNVTLSCEQNLNHDAMYWYRQDPGQGLRLIYYSQIVNDFQKGDIAEGYSVSREKKESFPLTVTSAQKNPTAFYLCASSTPGGNSPLHFGNGTRLTVT.

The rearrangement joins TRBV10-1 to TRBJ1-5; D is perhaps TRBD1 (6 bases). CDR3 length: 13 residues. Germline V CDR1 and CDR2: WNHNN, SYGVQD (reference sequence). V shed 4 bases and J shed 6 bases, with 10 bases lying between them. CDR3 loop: CASSGQVGQPQHF. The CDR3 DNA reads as TGCGCCAGCAGTGGACAGGTTGGTCAGCCCCAGCATTTT.

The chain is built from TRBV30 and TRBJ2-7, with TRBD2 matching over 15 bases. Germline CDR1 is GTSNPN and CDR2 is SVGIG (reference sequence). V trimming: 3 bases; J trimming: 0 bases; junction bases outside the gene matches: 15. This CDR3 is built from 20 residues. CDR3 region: CAWSPRGAGLAGGSSYEQYF. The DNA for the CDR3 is TGTGCCTGGAGCCCTAGGGGTGCGGGACTAGCGGGAGGATCCTCCTACGAGCAGTACTTC.

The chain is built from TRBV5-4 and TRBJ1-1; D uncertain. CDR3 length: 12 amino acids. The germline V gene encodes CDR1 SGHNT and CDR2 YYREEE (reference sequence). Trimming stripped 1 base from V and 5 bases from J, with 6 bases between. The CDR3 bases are TGTGCCAGCAGCTTGACGGGGACTGAAGCTTTCTTT. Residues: CASSLTGTEAFF. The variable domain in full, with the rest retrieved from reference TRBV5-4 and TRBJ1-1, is ETGVTQSPTHLIKTRGQQVTLRCSSQSGHNTVSWYQQALGQGPQFIFQYYREEENGRGNFPPRFSGLQFPNYSSELNVNALELDDSALYLCASSLTGTEAFFGQGTRLTVV.

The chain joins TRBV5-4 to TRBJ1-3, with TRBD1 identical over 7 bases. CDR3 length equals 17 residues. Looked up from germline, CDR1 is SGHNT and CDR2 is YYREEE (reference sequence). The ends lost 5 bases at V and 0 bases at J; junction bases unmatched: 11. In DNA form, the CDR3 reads TGTGCCAGCAGTACCCCGGGACAGACTAACTCTGGAAACACCATATATTTT. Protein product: CASSTPGQTNSGNTIYF.

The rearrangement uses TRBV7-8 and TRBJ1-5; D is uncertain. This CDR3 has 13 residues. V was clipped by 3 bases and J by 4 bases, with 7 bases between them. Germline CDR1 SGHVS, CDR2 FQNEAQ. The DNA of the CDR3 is TGTGCCAGCAGCTTTCGGGGAAATCAGCCCCAGCATTTT. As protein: CASSFRGNQPQHF.

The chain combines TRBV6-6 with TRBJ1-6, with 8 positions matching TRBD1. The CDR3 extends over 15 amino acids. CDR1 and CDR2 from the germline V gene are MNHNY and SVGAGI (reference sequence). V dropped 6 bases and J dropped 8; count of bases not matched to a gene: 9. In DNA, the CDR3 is TGTGCCAGCAGAACATCGGACAGGGAGTATTCACCCCTCCACTTT. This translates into CASRTSDREYSPLHF.

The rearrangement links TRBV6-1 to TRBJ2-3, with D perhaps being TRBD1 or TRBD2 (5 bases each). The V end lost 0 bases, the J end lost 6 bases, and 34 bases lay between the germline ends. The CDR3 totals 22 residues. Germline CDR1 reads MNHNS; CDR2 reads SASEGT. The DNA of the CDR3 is TGTGCCAGCAGTGAAGCGCTTTACCGACAACGCACGGGACGAGTGGGGCGTGATACGCAGTATTTT. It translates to CASSEALYRQRTGRVGRDTQYF.

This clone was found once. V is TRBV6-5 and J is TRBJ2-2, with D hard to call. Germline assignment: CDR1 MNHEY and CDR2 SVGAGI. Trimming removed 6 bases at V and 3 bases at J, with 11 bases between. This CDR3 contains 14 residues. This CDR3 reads CASSPSSHTGELFF. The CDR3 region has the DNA TGTGCCAGCAGCCCCTCGTCCCACACCGGGGAGCTGTTTTTT.

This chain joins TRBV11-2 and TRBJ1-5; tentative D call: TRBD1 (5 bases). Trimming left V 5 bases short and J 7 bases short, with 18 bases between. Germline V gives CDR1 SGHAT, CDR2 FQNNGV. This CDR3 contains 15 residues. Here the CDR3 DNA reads TGTGCCAGCAGCCAGTCAGCAGGGTATATGCAGCCCCAGCATTTT. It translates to CASSQSAGYMQPQHF.

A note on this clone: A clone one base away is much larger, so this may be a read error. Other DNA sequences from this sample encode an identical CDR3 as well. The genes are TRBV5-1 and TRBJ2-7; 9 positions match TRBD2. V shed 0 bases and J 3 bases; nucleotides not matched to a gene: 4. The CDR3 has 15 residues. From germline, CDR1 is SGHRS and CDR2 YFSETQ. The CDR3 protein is CASSLGLAGSYEQYF. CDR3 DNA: TGCGCCAGCAGCTTGGGGCTAGCGGGGAGCTACGAGCAGTACTTC.